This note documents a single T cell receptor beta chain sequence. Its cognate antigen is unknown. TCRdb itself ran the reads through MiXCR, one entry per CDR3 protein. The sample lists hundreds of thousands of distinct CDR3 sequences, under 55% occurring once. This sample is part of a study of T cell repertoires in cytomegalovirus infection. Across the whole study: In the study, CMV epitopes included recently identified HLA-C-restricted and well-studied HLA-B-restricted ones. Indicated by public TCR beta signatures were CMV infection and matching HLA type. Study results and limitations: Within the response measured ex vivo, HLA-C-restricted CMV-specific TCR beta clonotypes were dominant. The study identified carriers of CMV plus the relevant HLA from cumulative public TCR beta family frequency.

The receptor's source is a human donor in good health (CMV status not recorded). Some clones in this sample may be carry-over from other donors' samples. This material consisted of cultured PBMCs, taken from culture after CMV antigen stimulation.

CDR3 protein: CASAPGDRSNEQFF. The CDR3 DNA sequence: TGTGCCAGTGCCCCCGGGGACAGGAGCAATGAGCAGTTCTTC. The rearrangement uses TRBV19 and TRBJ2-1, with 8 nucleotides matching TRBD1. The V gene's germline CDR1 is LNHDA and CDR2 SQIVND (reference sequence). Unmatched junction bases numbered 9, after V lost 8 bases and J lost 6 bases. The CDR3 has 14 residues. Based on the CDR3 plus reference TRBV19 and TRBJ2-1, the full variable domain is DGGITQSPKYLFRKEGQNVTLSCEQNLNHDAMYWYRQDPGQGLRLIYYSQIVNDFQKGDIAEGYSVSREKKESFPLTVTSAQKNPTAFYLCASAPGDRSNEQFFGPGTRLTVL.